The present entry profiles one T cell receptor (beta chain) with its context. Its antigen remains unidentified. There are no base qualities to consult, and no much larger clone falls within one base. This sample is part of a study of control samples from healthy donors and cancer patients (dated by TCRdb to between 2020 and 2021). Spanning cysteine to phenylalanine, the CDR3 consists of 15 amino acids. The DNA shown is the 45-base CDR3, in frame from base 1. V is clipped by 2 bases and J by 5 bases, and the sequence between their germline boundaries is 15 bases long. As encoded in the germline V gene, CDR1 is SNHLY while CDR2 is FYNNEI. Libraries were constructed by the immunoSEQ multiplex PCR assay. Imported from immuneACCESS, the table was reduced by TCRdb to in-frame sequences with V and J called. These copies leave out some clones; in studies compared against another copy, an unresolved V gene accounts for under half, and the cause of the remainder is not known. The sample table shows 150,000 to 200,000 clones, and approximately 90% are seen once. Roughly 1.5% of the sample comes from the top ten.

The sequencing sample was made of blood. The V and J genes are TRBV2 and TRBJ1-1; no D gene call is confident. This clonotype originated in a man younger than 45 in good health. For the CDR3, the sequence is CASSERASQRTEAFF. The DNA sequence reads TGTGCCAGCAGTGAAAGGGCGAGTCAAAGGACTGAAGCTTTCTTT. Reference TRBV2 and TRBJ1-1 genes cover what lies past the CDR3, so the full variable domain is EPEVTQTPSHQVTQMGQEVILRCVPISNHLYFYWYRQILGQKVEFLVSFYNNEISEKSEIFDDQFSVERPDGSNFTLKIRSTKLEDSAMYFCASSERASQRTEAFFGQGTRLTVV.